This entry lists 8 T cell receptor beta chains sequenced from one sample in a study of technical replicates of blood from several donors. TCRdb keeps only in-frame clones here, not all; method: immunoSEQ multiplex PCR. The sample comprises tens of thousands of clones, roughly 89% of which are singletons, and roughly 0.33% rests with the top ten. Material for sequencing was T cells isolated from PBMCs. These receptors were taken from a human donor in good health.

The rearrangement links TRBV5-1 to TRBJ2-5, with a weak D call TRBD1 (6 bases). V lost 0 bases and J lost 1, with 7 bases in between. In germline, CDR1 is SGHRS, CDR2 YFSETQ. The CDR3 has 14 residues. The chain's CDR3 is CASSLGQAQETQYF. CDR3 DNA sequence: TGCGCCAGCAGCTTGGGACAGGCCCAAGAGACCCAGTACTTC. The whole variable domain, remainder taken from reference TRBV5-1 and TRBJ2-5, is KAGVTQTPRYLIKTRGQQVTLSCSPISGHRSVSWYQQTPGQGLQFLFEYFSETQRNKGNFPGRFSGRQFSNSRSEMNVSTLELGDSALYLCASSLGQAQETQYFGPGTRLLVL.

The V and J genes are TRBV9 and TRBJ2-2, with 15 bases fitting TRBD2. CDR3 size: 16 residues. Trimming cost V 4 bases and J 5 bases; bases outside gene matches: 3. The V gene's germline CDR1 is SGDLS and CDR2 YYNGEE. CDR3 amino acids: CASSPGTSGRTGELFF. The CDR3 DNA reads as TGTGCCAGCAGCCCTGGGACTAGCGGGAGGACCGGGGAGCTGTTTTTT.

This clone was counted between two and nine times. The rearrangement joins TRBV5-1 to TRBJ2-2, with D unresolved. This CDR3 contains 16 residues. CDR1 is SGHRS and CDR2 is YFSETQ in the germline V gene. The ends were cut back, 0 bases at V and 0 bases at J, with 9 bases in the middle. In DNA form, the CDR3 reads TGCGCCAGCAGCTTGGCAGGCTCCCCGAACACCGGGGAGCTGTTTTTT. Amino acid sequence: CASSLAGSPNTGELFF.

The chain employs TRBV6-1 and TRBJ2-7; D perhaps matches TRBD2 (6 bases). This CDR3 has 14 amino acids. Looked up from germline, CDR1 is MNHNS and CDR2 is SASEGT. The V and J ends lost 5 bases and 4 bases respectively, with 15 bases between them. Here the CDR3 DNA reads TGTGCCAGCAGTCACATAGGACTACTTTACGAGCAGTACTTC. Its translation: CASSHIGLLYEQYF.

This sequence joins TRBV25-1 and TRBJ2-1; TRBD1 matches 7 bases. V lost 4 bases to trimming and J lost 3 bases; unmatched junction nucleotides: 6. In germline, CDR1 is MGHDK, CDR2 SYGVNS. The CDR3 runs to 15 residues. The CDR3 protein is CASSVSQGDYNEQFF. CDR3 in DNA: TGTGCCAGCAGTGTTAGTCAGGGGGACTACAATGAGCAGTTCTTC. The whole variable domain, filled in from reference TRBV25-1 and TRBJ2-1, reads EADIYQTPRYLVIGTGKKITLECSQTMGHDKMYWYQQDPGMELHLIHYSYGVNSTEKGDLSSESTVSRIRTEHFPLTLESARPSHTSQYLCASSVSQGDYNEQFFGPGTRLTVL.

In nucleotides, the CDR3 is TGTGCCAGCAGTGACTCGGGGCTAGCGGGAGGGCCAGGGTGGGAGACCCAGTACTTC. Protein sequence: CASSDSGLAGGPGWETQYF. The rearrangement links TRBV6-4 to TRBJ2-5; 12 bases match TRBD2. The CDR3 spans 19 residues. Germline V CDR1 and CDR2: MRHNA, SNTAGT. V gave up 0 bases and J gave up 5 bases; unmatched junction bases: 13.

The chain recombines TRBV5-4 with TRBJ2-7, with a weak D call TRBD1 (5 bases). V dropped 3 bases and J dropped 3 bases, with 16 bases sitting between them. CDR1 is SGHNT and CDR2 is YYREEE in the germline V gene (reference sequence). CDR3 size: 15 residues. The CDR3 DNA reads as TGTGCCAGCAGCTCGGCGCAGGGAACAAGCTACGAGCAGTACTTC. Residues: CASSSAQGTSYEQYF.

The chain employs TRBV27 and TRBJ2-7; 10 nucleotides align to TRBD2. The CDR3 spans 11 residues. The junction had 5 bases not matched to a gene; V was cut back by 11 bases and J by 7 bases. The V gene's germline CDR1 is MNHEY and CDR2 SMNVEV (reference sequence). CDR3 sequence reads: CAGPGLAEQYF. CDR3 sequence (DNA): TGTGCCGGCCCGGGACTAGCGGAGCAGTACTTC.